This is a list of T cell receptor beta chains from one sample in a study of T-cell reconstitution after alpha-beta-depleted transplantation in children. MiXCR was run by TCRdb on the PCR reads, yielding one entry per CDR3 protein. This table holds more than 200,000 distinct CDR3 sequences, over 20% found once. The material was PBMCs, obtained before TCRalphabeta/CD19-depleted stem cell transplant. The origin of the receptors is a girl aged 2 to 10 with Fanconi anemia, due to receive a stem cell transplant. The CDR3 runs from the conserved cysteine through the conserved F or W. The D gene is left open where the match is weak. Clone size is given for some rows only: seen once, a few or many times, or a class if the clone is expanded.

v_gene: TRBV13
d_gene: NA
j_gene: TRBJ2-7
abundance: many
CDR3nt: TGTGCCAGCAGCCCTCCGAAGGCATACGAGCAGTACTTC
CDR3aa: CASSPPKAYEQYF

v_gene: TRBV29-1
d_gene: NA
j_gene: TRBJ2-7
abundance: NA
CDR3nt: TGCAGCGTTGAGGCACCCCCCTACGAGCAGTACTTC
CDR3aa: CSVEAPPYEQYF

v_gene: TRBV29-1
d_gene: NA
j_gene: TRBJ2-1
abundance: many
CDR3nt: TGCAGCGTTCGGATCTATAGCTCCTACAATGAGCAGTTCTTC
CDR3aa: CSVRIYSSYNEQFF

v_gene: TRBV24-1
d_gene: NA
j_gene: TRBJ2-1
abundance: many
CDR3nt: TGTGCCACCCGAGGGGAGGGGGGCGCCTACAATGAGCAGTTCTTC
CDR3aa: CATRGEGGAYNEQFF

v_gene: TRBV19
d_gene: TRBD2
j_gene: TRBJ2-7
abundance: NA
CDR3nt: TGTGCCAGTAGTATGGGACTAGCGGGGGAGCAGTACTTC
CDR3aa: CASSMGLAGEQYF

v_gene: TRBV29-1
d_gene: TRBD1
j_gene: TRBJ2-7
abundance: many
CDR3nt: TGCAGCGGACTCGGGACAGGGCACTACGAGCAGTACTTC
CDR3aa: CSGLGTGHYEQYF

v_gene: TRBV6-2/TRBV6-3
d_gene: NA
j_gene: TRBJ2-2
abundance: NA
CDR3nt: TGTGCCAGCAGTTACGTCGGACTCCTCACCGGGGAGCTGTTTTTT
CDR3aa: CASSYVGLLTGELFF

v_gene: TRBV4-1
d_gene: NA
j_gene: TRBJ2-7
abundance: many
CDR3nt: TGCGCCAGCAGCATCCGGACGGACAAGGTTCCAGCCTACGAGCAGTACTTC
CDR3aa: CASSIRTDKVPAYEQYF

v_gene: TRBV5-6
d_gene: NA
j_gene: TRBJ1-5
abundance: many
CDR3nt: TGTGCCAGCAGGTCTCCGGGACATCATAGCAATCAGCCCCAGCATTTT
CDR3aa: CASRSPGHHSNQPQHF

v_gene: TRBV5-4
d_gene: NA
j_gene: TRBJ2-1
abundance: few
CDR3nt: TGTGCCAGCAGCCTGAGGTTGGTCAATGAGCAGTTCTTC
CDR3aa: CASSLRLVNEQFF

v_gene: TRBV7-6
d_gene: TRBD2
j_gene: TRBJ2-1
abundance: NA
CDR3nt: TGTGCCAGCAGCAATCCTACCGGGACTAGCGGGGTCCTTGAGCAGTTCTTC
CDR3aa: CASSNPTGTSGVLEQFF

v_gene: TRBV5-4
d_gene: TRBD1
j_gene: TRBJ2-3
abundance: NA
CDR3nt: TGTGCCAGCAGCCCGGGACAGGGGGCGGCAGATACGCAGTATTTT
CDR3aa: CASSPGQGAADTQYF

v_gene: TRBV5-1
d_gene: NA
j_gene: TRBJ2-2
abundance: few
CDR3nt: TGCGCCAGCAGCTTGCAGGGCTCGAACACCGGGGAGCTGTTTTTT
CDR3aa: CASSLQGSNTGELFF

v_gene: TRBV6-1
d_gene: NA
j_gene: TRBJ1-3
abundance: NA
CDR3nt: TGTGCCAGCAGAATTGGTATGGGGACACATGGAAACACCATATATTTT
CDR3aa: CASRIGMGTHGNTIYF

v_gene: TRBV7-3
d_gene: NA
j_gene: TRBJ2-3
abundance: many
CDR3nt: TGTGCCAGCAGCCGCCGGGACTTACTAGATACGCAGTATTTT
CDR3aa: CASSRRDLLDTQYF

v_gene: TRBV18
d_gene: TRBD2
j_gene: TRBJ2-5
abundance: NA
CDR3nt: TGTGCCAGCTCACCACCGACGACTAGCGGGGGAGAGACCCAGTACTTC
CDR3aa: CASSPPTTSGGETQYF

v_gene: TRBV7-8
d_gene: TRBD2
j_gene: TRBJ2-3
abundance: NA
CDR3nt: TGTGCCAGCAGCTTAGTTGGGACTAGCGGCACAGATACGCAGTATTTT
CDR3aa: CASSLVGTSGTDTQYF

v_gene: TRBV29-1
d_gene: TRBD1
j_gene: TRBJ2-3
abundance: many
CDR3nt: TGCAGCGTAGGACAGGGGGCGTTGTCAGATACGCAGTATTTT
CDR3aa: CSVGQGALSDTQYF

v_gene: TRBV29-1
d_gene: NA
j_gene: TRBJ2-7
abundance: NA
CDR3nt: TGCAGCGTTGGTAGGACGGGAACCTACGAGCAGTACTTC
CDR3aa: CSVGRTGTYEQYF

v_gene: TRBV4-1
d_gene: NA
j_gene: TRBJ2-2
abundance: NA
CDR3nt: TGCGCCAGCCAGGACTTCCAGAACACCGGGGAGCTGTTTTTT
CDR3aa: CASQDFQNTGELFF

v_gene: TRBV7-2
d_gene: TRBD2
j_gene: TRBJ2-7
abundance: many
CDR3nt: TGTGCCAGCAGCGCCGGGACTAGCATCTGGGAGCAGTACTTC
CDR3aa: CASSAGTSIWEQYF

v_gene: TRBV18
d_gene: NA
j_gene: TRBJ2-3
abundance: few
CDR3nt: TGTGCCAGCTCACCAGTGGGCACAGATACGCAGTATTTT
CDR3aa: CASSPVGTDTQYF

v_gene: TRBV7-2
d_gene: NA
j_gene: TRBJ2-3
abundance: many
CDR3nt: TGTGCCAGCAGCTTAGCCTTAGCGGACCCAGATACGCAGTATTTT
CDR3aa: CASSLALADPDTQYF

v_gene: TRBV29-1
d_gene: NA
j_gene: TRBJ2-5
abundance: few
CDR3nt: TGCAGCGTTGATCCCTTCTTAACGAGGGTTGAGTACCAAGAGACCCAGTACTTC
CDR3aa: CSVDPFLTRVEYQETQYF

v_gene: TRBV10-2
d_gene: TRBD2
j_gene: TRBJ2-7
abundance: many
CDR3nt: TGCGCCAGCAGTGCCCTAGCGGATACCTACGAGCAGTACTTC
CDR3aa: CASSALADTYEQYF

v_gene: TRBV4-2
d_gene: TRBD2
j_gene: TRBJ2-6
abundance: NA
CDR3nt: TGTGCCAGCAGCCAAGATCTTATAAGACTAGCCCCTGGGGCCAACGTCCTGACTTTC
CDR3aa: CASSQDLIRLAPGANVLTF

v_gene: TRBV27
d_gene: NA
j_gene: TRBJ1-1
abundance: few
CDR3nt: TGTGCCAGCAGTTTTGTGGCGTCGGGCACTGAAGCTTTCTTT
CDR3aa: CASSFVASGTEAFF

v_gene: TRBV6-5
d_gene: TRBD2
j_gene: TRBJ2-7
abundance: many
CDR3nt: TGTGCCAGCAGTTACTCTTCGGGACTAGCCTACGAGCAGTACTTC
CDR3aa: CASSYSSGLAYEQYF

v_gene: TRBV7-2
d_gene: TRBD2
j_gene: TRBJ2-1
abundance: NA
CDR3nt: TGTGCCAGCAGCTCAGGACTAGCGGGCGGAGATGAGCAGTTCTTC
CDR3aa: CASSSGLAGGDEQFF

v_gene: TRBV12-3/TRBV12-4
d_gene: NA
j_gene: TRBJ2-3
abundance: NA
CDR3nt: TGTGCCAGCAGTTTAGGGGGCCACTACACAGATACGCAGTATTTT
CDR3aa: CASSLGGHYTDTQYF

v_gene: TRBV3-1
d_gene: NA
j_gene: TRBJ2-7
abundance: NA
CDR3nt: TGTGCCAGCAGCCAACGAGGGAGGGAGCAGTACTTC
CDR3aa: CASSQRGREQYF

v_gene: TRBV28
d_gene: NA
j_gene: TRBJ1-1
abundance: few
CDR3nt: TGTGCCAGCAGGCTCGACGAGACAGGCGTGAACACTGAAGCTTTCTTT
CDR3aa: CASRLDETGVNTEAFF

v_gene: TRBV7-3
d_gene: NA
j_gene: TRBJ2-7
abundance: few
CDR3nt: TGTGCCAGCAGCTTGGGGTCCCCGGGACATGGTTACGAGCAGTACTTC
CDR3aa: CASSLGSPGHGYEQYF

v_gene: TRBV28
d_gene: NA
j_gene: TRBJ1-1
abundance: few
CDR3nt: TGTGCCAGCAGTAATCTACAGGGTCACACTGAAGCTTTCTTT
CDR3aa: CASSNLQGHTEAFF